The entry that follows covers one TCR beta chain sequence. The data stem from a study of blood T cell repertoires in COVID-19. The CDR3 has 15 amino acids. Germline assignment: CDR1 MNHEY and CDR2 SVGAGI. The ends were cut back, 0 bases at V and 7 bases at J, with 15 bases in the middle. TCRdb's copy holds only in-frame clones and misses some; the assay was immunoSEQ multiplex PCR. The sample lists approximately 390,000 clones, about 83% occurring once. The sequenced sample consisted of PBMCs or T cells enriched from blood (not recorded which). The TCR sequence derives from a woman between 45 and 60 years old who had recovered from COVID-19. The genes are TRBV6-5 and TRBJ1-2; D not certain. The CDR3 region is CASSYSTLSFSGYTF. The CDR3 nucleotides are TGTGCCAGCAGTTACTCAACCCTGAGTTTTAGTGGCTACACCTTC.